This TCR beta chain derives from a study of radiotherapy plus CTLA-4 blockade in lung cancer. Across the study: The study recorded objective responses in around a sixth of patients and disease control in 31%. Study results and caveats: Radiotherapy with ipilimumab was followed by blood expansion of tumor-derived clones.

The assay was immunoSEQ multiplex PCR, and TCRdb's table has in-frame clones only and misses some. The sample shows about 59,000 clones, around three quarters of them seen only once. Concerning this clone: Its cognate antigen is unknown.

Germline V gives CDR1 SGDLS, CDR2 YYNGEE. The CDR3 runs to 15 residues. The V gene end was trimmed by 4 bases and the J gene end by 8 bases; junction bases not matched to a gene: 8. The chain is built from TRBV9 and TRBJ1-4, with 10 bases fitting TRBD1. The receptor comes from a human donor with non-small cell lung cancer whose response to radiotherapy plus ipilimumab could not be evaluated. The starting material was peripheral blood, obtained from a patient treated with radiotherapy plus ipilimumab. The CDR3: CASSPRQGASEKLFF. CDR3 DNA sequence: TGTGCCAGCAGCCCCCGACAGGGGGCCTCAGAAAAACTGTTTTTT.